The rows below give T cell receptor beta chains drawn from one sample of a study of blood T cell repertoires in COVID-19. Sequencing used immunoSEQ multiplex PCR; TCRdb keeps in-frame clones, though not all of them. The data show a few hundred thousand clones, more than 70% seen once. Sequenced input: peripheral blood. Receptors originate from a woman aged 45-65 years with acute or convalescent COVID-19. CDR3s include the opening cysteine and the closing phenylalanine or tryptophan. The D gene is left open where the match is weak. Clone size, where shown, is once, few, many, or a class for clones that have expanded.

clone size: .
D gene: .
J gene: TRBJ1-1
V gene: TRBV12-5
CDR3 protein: CASAPPQGQNTEAFF
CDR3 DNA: TGTGCTAGTGCCCCGCCCCAGGGACAGAACACTGAAGCTTTCTTT

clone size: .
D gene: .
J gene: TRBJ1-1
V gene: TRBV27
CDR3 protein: CASRRQQNTEAFF
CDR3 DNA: TGTGCCAGCCGGAGGCAGCAGAACACTGAAGCTTTCTTT

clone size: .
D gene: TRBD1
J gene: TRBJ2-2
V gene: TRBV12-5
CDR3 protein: CASGLFHRGQSGELFF
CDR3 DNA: TGTGCTAGTGGTTTGTTCCACAGGGGGCAATCCGGGGAGCTGTTTTTT

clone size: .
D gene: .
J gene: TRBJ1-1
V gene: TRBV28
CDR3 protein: CASVPPGLNTEAFF
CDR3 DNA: TGTGCCAGCGTACCCCCAGGGTTGAACACTGAAGCTTTCTTT

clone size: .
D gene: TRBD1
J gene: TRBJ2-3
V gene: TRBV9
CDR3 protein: CASSEGTGDTDTQYF
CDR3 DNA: TGTGCCAGCAGCGAAGGGACAGGGGACACAGATACGCAGTATTTT

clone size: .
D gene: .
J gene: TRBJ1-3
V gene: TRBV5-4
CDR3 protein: CASSLGGSGNTIYF
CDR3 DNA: TGTGCCAGCAGCTTAGGGGGCTCTGGAAACACCATATATTTT

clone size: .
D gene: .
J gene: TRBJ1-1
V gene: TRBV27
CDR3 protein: CASSLGRMNTEAFF
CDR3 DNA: TGTGCCAGCAGTTTGGGGCGGATGAACACTGAAGCTTTCTTT

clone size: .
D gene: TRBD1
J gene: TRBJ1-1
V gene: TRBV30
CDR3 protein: CAWSRDRAIEAFF
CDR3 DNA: TGTGCCTGGAGTAGGGACAGGGCTATTGAAGCTTTCTTT

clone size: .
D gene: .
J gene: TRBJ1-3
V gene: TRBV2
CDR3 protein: CASSDSAGNTIYF
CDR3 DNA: TGTGCCAGCAGTGACAGCGCAGGAAACACCATATATTTT

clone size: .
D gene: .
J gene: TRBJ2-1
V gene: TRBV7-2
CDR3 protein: CASSSPKGGVDNEQFF
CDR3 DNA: TGTGCCAGCAGCTCCCCTAAGGGCGGGGTCGACAATGAGCAGTTCTTC

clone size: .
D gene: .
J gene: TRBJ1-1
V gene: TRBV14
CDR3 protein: CASSQSRGTEAFF
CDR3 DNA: TGTGCCAGCAGCCAGTCTCGAGGTACTGAAGCTTTCTTT

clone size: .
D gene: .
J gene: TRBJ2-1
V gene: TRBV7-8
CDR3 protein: CASSLDAGFDNEQFF
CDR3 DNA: TGTGCCAGCAGCTTAGATGCAGGGTTCGACAATGAGCAGTTCTTC

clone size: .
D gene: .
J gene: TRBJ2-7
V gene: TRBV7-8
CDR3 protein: CASSRPDSYEQYF
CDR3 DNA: TGTGCCAGCAGCCGCCCCGACAGCTACGAGCAGTACTTC

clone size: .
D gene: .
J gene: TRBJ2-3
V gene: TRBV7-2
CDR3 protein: CASSLVGGAELYTQYF
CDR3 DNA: TGTGCCAGCAGCTTAGTGGGGGGGGCGGAACTGTATACGCAGTATTTT

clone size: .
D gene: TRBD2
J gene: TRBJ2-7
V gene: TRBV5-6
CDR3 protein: CASSAGTSGQYSSYEQYF
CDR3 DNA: TGTGCCAGCAGCGCCGGGACTAGCGGACAATATAGCTCCTACGAGCAGTACTTC

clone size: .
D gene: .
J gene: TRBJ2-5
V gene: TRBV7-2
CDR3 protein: CASSQRLGQETQYF
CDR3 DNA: TGTGCCAGCAGCCAGCGACTAGGGCAAGAGACCCAGTACTTC

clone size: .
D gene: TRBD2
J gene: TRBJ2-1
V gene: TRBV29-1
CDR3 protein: CSVATSGRPGEQFF
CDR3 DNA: TGCAGCGTTGCAACTAGCGGGAGGCCAGGCGAGCAGTTCTTC

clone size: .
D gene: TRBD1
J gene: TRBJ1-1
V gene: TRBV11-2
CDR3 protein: CASSWDRGTEAFF
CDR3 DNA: TGTGCCAGCAGCTGGGACAGGGGGACTGAAGCTTTCTTT

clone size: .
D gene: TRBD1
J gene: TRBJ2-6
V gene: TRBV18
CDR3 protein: CASSPQGQGSGANVLTF
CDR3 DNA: TGTGCCAGCTCACCACAGGGACAGGGTTCTGGGGCCAACGTCCTGACTTTC

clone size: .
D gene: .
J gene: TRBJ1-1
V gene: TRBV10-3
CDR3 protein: CAISGGGHLNTEAFF
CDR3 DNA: TGTGCCATCAGCGGCGGGGGACACCTGAACACTGAAGCTTTCTTT

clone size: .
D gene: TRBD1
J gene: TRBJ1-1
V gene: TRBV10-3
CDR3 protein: CAIRDRQNTEAFF
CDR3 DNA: TGTGCCATAAGGGACAGGCAGAACACTGAAGCTTTCTTT

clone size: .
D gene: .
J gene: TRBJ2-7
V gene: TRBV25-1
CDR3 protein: CASRQNYEQYF
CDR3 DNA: TGTGCCAGCAGACAGAACTACGAGCAGTACTTC

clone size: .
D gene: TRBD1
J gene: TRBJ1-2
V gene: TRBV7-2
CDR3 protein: CASRSGQGDVGYTF
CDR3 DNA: TGTGCCAGCAGATCGGGACAGGGTGATGTAGGCTACACCTTC

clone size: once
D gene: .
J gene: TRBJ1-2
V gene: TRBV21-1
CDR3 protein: CASRLGSNYGYTF
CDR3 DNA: TGTGCCAGCAGACTAGGGTCTAACTATGGCTACACCTTC

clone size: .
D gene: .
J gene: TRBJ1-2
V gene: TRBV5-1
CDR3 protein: CASSSIDSPHYGYTF
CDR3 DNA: TGCGCCAGCAGCTCGATAGACAGTCCCCACTATGGCTACACCTTC

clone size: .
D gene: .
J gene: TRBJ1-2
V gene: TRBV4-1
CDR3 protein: CASSQDHSLPGYGYTF
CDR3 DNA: TGCGCCAGCAGCCAAGATCATAGTCTTCCAGGCTATGGCTACACCTTC

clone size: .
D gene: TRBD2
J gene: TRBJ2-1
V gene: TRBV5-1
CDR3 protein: CASSPGGTSGYNEQFF
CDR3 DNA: TGCGCCAGCAGCCCGGGAGGGACTAGCGGCTACAATGAGCAGTTCTTC

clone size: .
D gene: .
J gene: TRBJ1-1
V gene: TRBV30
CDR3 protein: CAWSIPHSGDLTEAFF
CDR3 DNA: TGTGCCTGGAGCATTCCTCACTCAGGGGATCTTACTGAAGCTTTCTTT

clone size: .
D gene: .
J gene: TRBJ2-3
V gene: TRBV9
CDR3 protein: CASSPKPTDTQYF
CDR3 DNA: TGTGCCAGCAGCCCCAAGCCCACGGATACGCAGTATTTT

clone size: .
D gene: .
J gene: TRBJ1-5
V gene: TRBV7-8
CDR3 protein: CASSLGQAEQPQHF
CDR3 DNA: TGTGCCAGCAGCTTAGGACAGGCGGAACAGCCCCAGCATTTT

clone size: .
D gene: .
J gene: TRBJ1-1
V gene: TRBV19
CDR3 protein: CASEAVMNTEAFF
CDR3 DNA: TGTGCCTCCGAGGCAGTGATGAACACTGAAGCTTTCTTT

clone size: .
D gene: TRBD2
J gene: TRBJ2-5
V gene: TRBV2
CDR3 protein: CASRGLAGRETQYF
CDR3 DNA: TGTGCCAGCAGGGGACTAGCGGGACGGGAGACCCAGTACTTC

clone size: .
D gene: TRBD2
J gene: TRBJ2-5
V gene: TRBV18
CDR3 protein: CASSRLAGGNQETQYF
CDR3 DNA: TGTGCCAGCTCACGACTAGCGGGAGGGAATCAAGAGACCCAGTACTTC

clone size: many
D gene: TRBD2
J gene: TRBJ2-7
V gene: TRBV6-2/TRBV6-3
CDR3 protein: CASSYSSGRAREQYF
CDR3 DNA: TGTGCCAGCAGTTACAGTAGCGGGAGGGCACGCGAGCAGTACTTC

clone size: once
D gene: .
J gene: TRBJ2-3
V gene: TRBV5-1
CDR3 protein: CASSGFRGTDTQYF
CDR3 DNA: TGCGCCAGCAGCGGATTTAGGGGAACAGATACGCAGTATTTT

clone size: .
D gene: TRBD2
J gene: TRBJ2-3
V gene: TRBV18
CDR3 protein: CASSETSGARNTQYF
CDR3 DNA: TGTGCCAGCTCGGAGACTAGCGGCGCTCGAAATACGCAGTATTTT

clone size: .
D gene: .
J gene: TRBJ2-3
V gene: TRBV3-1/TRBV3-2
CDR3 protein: CASSQTLVSTDTQYF
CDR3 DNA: TGTGCCAGCAGCCAAACGCTAGTTAGCACAGATACGCAGTATTTT

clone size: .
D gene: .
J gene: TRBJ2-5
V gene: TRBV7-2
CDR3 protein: CASNIDSVGTQYF
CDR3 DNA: TGTGCCAGCAATATTGACTCGGTCGGGACCCAGTACTTC

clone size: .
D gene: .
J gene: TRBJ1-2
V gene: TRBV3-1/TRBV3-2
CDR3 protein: CASSQESQGNYGYTF
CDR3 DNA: TGTGCCAGCAGCCAAGAAAGCCAGGGAAACTATGGCTACACCTTC

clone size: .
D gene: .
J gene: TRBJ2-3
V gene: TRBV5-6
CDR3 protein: CASSLEGYRDTDTQYF
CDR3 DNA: TGTGCCAGCAGCTTAGAAGGGTATCGGGACACAGATACGCAGTATTTT

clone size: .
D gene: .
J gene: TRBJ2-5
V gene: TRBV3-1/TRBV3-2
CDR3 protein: CASSLRRELMAQTQYF
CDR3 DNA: TGTGCCAGCAGCCTTCGCAGGGAACTTATGGCACAGACCCAGTACTTC

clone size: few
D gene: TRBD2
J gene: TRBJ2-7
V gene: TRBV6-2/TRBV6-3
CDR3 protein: CASSSSRTSGPAYEQYF
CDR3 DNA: TGTGCCAGCAGTTCCTCAAGGACTAGCGGGCCAGCCTACGAGCAGTACTTC

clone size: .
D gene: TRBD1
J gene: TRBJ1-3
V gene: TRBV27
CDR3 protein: CASSLEGRGVPGNTIYF
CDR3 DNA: TGTGCCAGCAGTTTGGAAGGCAGGGGGGTTCCAGGAAACACCATATATTTT

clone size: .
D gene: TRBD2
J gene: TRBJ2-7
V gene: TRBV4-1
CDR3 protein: CASSQSSGNEQYF
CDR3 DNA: TGCGCCAGCAGCCAATCTAGCGGCAACGAGCAGTACTTC

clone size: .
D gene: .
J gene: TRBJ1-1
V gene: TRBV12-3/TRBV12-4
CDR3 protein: CASSLAQGTEAFF
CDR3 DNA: TGTGCCAGCAGTTTAGCACAGGGCACTGAAGCTTTCTTT

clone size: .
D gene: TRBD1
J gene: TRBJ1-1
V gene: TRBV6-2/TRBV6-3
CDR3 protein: CASSEGTATEAFF
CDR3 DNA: TGTGCCAGCAGCGAGGGGACAGCCACTGAAGCTTTCTTT

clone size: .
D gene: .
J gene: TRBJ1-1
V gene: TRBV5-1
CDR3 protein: CASSFNHRDTEAFF
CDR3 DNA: TGCGCCAGCAGCTTTAATCACAGGGACACTGAAGCTTTCTTT

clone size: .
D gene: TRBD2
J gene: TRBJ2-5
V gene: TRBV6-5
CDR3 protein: CASSFRGAQYF
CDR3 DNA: TGTGCCAGCAGTTTCCGGGGGGCCCAGTACTTC

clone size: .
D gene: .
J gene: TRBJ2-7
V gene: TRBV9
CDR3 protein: CASSATGSPNNEQYF
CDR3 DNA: TGTGCCAGCAGTGCCACCGGGTCCCCTAACAACGAGCAGTACTTC

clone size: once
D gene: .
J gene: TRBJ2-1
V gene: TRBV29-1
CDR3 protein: CSVEGGSGSALNEQFF
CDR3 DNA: TGCAGCGTTGAGGGGGGATCGGGATCCGCCCTCAATGAGCAGTTCTTC

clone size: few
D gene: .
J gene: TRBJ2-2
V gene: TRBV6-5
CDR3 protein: CATLGQNTGELFF
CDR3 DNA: TGTGCCACCTTGGGGCAGAACACCGGGGAGCTGTTTTTT

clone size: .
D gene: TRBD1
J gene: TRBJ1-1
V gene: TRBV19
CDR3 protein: CASSTRDGRGHTEAFF
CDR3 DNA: TGTGCCAGTAGTACCCGAGACGGCAGGGGGCACACTGAAGCTTTCTTT

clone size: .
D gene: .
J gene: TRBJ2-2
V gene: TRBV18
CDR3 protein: CASSPDRSGTGELFF
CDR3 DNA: TGTGCCAGCTCACCCGACAGGTCTGGAACCGGGGAGCTGTTTTTT

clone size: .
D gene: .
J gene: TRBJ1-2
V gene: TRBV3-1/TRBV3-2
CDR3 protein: CASSQGRGGYTF
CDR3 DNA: TGTGCCAGCAGCCAAGGTAGGGGTGGCTACACCTTC

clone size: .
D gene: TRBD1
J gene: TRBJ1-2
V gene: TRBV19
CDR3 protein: CASSARQGSGYTF
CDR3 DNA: TGTGCCAGTAGTGCGAGACAGGGAAGTGGCTACACCTTC

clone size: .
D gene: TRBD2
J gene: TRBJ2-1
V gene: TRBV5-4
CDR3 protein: CAQRGAPANNEQFF
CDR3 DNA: TGTGCCCAGCGGGGGGCCCCAGCAAACAATGAGCAGTTCTTC

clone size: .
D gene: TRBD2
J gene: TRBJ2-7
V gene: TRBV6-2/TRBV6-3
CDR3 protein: CASSYRREAYEQYF
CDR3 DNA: TGTGCCAGCAGTTATAGGCGGGAGGCCTACGAGCAGTACTTC

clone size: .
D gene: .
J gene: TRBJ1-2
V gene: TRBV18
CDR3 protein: CASSRQTQDYGYTF
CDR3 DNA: TGTGCCAGCTCCCGTCAAACTCAAGACTATGGCTACACCTTC

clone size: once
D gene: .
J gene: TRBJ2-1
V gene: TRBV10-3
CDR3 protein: CAISLANIYNEQFF
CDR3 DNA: TGTGCCATCAGCCTAGCGAATATCTACAATGAGCAGTTCTTC